Sequencing of this TCR beta chain was carried out in a study of cytomegalovirus exposure and HLA in healthy donors. Study-level information: A previous analysis identified 95 million to 140 million unique TCR beta sequences derived from approximately 190 million T cells. Regarding the study as a whole: Follow-up analysis found HLA locus-dependent TCR association rates, highest for DRB1 and lowest for HLA-C. Some V segments (TRBV6-2 and TRBV6-3 among them) were excluded as indistinguishable.

As concerns this clone: What it binds is not known.

Trimming shortened V by 4 bases and J by 2 bases, and 12 bases separated the two germline ends. This CDR3 has 15 amino acids. Per germline, CDR1 LNHDA and CDR2 SQIVND (reference sequence). The PCR employed 60 Vbeta primers together with 13 Jbeta primers. The assay was immunoSEQ multiplex PCR, and TCRdb's table has in-frame clones only and misses some. The table records under 200,000 clones, around 80% of them present only once. The sample comprised PBMCs. The rearrangement links TRBV19 to TRBJ1-3; a weak D match, TRBD1 (6 bases). This receptor was obtained from a woman aged 18-29 years in good health and CMV-seronegative. CDR3 in amino acids: CASSKQTGTGNTIYF. For the CDR3, the DNA is TGTGCCAGTAGTAAACAGACAGGTACTGGAAACACCATATATTTT.